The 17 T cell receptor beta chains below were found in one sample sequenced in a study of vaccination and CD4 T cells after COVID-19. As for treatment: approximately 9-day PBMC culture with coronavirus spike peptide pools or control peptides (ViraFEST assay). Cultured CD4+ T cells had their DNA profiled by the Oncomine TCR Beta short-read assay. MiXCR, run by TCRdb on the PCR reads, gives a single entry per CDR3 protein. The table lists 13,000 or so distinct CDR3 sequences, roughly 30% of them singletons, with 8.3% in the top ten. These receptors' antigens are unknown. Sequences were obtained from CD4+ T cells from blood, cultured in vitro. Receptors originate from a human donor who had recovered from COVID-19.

CDR3 coding DNA: TGTGCCAGCAGTTACTCGAGGGGACAGGGGGGGTACAATGAGCAGTTCTTC. Translating gives CASSYSRGQGGYNEQFF. This chain connects TRBV6-5 to TRBJ2-1, with 11 bases identical to TRBD1. The ends lost 0 bases at V and 4 bases at J; junction bases unmatched: 5. Looked up from germline, CDR1 is MNHEY and CDR2 is SVGAGI. CDR3 length: 17 residues.

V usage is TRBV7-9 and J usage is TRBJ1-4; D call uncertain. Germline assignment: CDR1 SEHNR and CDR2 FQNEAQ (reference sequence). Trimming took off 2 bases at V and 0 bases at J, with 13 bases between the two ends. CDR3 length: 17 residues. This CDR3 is CASSLYKWSATNEKLFF. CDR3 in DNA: TGTGCCAGCAGCTTATACAAATGGAGTGCAACTAATGAAAAACTGTTTTTT.

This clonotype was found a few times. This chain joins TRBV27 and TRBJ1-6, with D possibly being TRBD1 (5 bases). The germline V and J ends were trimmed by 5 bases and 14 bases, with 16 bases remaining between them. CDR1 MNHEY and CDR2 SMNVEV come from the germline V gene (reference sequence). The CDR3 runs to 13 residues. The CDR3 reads CASSNRLIQTLHF. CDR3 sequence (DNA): TGTGCCAGCAGTAACAGGTTAATTCAGACCCTCCACTTT.

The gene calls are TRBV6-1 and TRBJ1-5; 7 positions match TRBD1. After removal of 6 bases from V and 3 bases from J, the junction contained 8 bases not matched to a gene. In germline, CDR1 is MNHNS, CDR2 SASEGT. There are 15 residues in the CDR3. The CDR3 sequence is CASRAGGSTNQPQHF. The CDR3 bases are TGTGCCAGCAGGGCAGGGGGTTCTACCAATCAGCCCCAGCATTTT.

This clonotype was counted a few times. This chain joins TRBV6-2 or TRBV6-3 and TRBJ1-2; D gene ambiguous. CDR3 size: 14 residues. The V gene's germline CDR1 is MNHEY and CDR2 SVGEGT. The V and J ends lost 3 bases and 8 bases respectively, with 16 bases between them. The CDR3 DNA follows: TGTGCCAGCAGTTATCAAGCTCGGGGAATAGGCTACACCTTC. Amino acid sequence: CASSYQARGIGYTF.

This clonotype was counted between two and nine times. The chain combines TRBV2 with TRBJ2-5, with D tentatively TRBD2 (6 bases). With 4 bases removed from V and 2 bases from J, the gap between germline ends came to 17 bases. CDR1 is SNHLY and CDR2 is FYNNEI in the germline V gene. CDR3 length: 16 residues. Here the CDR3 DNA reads TGTGCCAGCAGTGCCACGGGAATAGCGGCGCAAGAGACCCAGTACTTC. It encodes CASSATGIAAQETQYF. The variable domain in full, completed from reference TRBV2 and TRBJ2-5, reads EPEVTQTPSHQVTQMGQEVILRCVPISNHLYFYWYRQILGQKVEFLVSFYNNEISEKSEIFDDQFSVERPDGSNFTLKIRSTKLEDSAMYFCASSATGIAAQETQYFGPGTRLLVL.

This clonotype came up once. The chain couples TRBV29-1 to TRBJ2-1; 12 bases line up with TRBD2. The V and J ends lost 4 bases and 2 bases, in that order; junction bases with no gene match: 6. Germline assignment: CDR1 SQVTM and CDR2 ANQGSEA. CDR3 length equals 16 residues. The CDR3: CSVALRLAGAYNEQFF. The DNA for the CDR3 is TGCAGCGTTGCCCTAAGACTAGCGGGGGCCTACAATGAGCAGTTCTTC.

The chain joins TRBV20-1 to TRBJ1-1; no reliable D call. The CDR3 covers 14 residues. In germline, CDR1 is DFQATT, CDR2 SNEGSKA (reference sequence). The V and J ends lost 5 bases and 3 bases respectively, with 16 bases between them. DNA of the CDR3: TGCAGTGCTCCTCTTAGGTCTGGGGACACTGAAGCTTTCTTT. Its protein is CSAPLRSGDTEAFF.

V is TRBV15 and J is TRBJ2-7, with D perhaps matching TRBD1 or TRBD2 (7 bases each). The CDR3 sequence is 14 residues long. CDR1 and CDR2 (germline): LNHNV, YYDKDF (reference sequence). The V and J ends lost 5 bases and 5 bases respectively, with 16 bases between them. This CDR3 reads CATSWGGTADEQYF. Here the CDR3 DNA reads TGTGCCACCAGCTGGGGGGGGACAGCAGACGAGCAGTACTTC.

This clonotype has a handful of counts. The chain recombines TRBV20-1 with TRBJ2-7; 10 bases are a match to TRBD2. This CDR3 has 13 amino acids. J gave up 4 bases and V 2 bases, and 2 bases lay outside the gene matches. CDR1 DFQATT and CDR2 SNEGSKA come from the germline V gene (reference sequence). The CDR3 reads CSARTSGNYEQYF. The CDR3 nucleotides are TGCAGTGCTAGAACTAGCGGGAATTACGAGCAGTACTTC.

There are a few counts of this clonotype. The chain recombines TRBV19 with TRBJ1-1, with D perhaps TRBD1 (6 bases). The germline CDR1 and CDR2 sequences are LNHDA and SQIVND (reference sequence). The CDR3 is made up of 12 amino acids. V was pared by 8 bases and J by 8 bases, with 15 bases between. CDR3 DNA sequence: TGTGCCAGTGCGTACCGGGGGGCAGAAGCTTTCTTT. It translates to CASAYRGAEAFF.

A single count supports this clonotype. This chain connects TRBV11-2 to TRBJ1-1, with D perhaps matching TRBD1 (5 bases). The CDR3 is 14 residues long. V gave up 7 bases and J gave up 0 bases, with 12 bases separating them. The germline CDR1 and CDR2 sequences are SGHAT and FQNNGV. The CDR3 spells CASKVRDVNTEAFF. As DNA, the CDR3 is TGTGCCAGCAAGGTAAGGGACGTGAACACTGAAGCTTTCTTT.

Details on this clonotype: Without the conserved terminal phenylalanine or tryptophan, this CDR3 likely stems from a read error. CDR3 DNA sequence: TGTGCCAGTAGTATGGCTAGCGGGGGGATCTACGAGCAGTACTAC. This gives the protein CASSMASGGIYEQYY. The rearrangement uses TRBV19 and TRBJ2-7; 11 nucleotides align to TRBD2. J gave up 3 bases and V 3 bases, and 4 bases lay outside the gene matches. The CDR3 is 15 amino acids. CDR1 is LNHDA, CDR2 SQIVND, per germline (reference sequence).

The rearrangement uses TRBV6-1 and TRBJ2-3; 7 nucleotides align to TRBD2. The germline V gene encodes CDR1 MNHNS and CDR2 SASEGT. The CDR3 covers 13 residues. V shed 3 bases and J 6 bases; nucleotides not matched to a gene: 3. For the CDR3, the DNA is TGTGCCAGCAGTGAGGTTAGCGGGGATACGCAGTATTTT. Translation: CASSEVSGDTQYF.

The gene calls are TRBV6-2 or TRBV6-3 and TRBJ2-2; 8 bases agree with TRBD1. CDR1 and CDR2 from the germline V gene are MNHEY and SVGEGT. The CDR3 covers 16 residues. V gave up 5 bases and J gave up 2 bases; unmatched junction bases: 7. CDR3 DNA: TGTGCCAGCAGTAAGACAGGGGAAGTTAACACCGGGGAGCTGTTTTTT. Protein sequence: CASSKTGEVNTGELFF.

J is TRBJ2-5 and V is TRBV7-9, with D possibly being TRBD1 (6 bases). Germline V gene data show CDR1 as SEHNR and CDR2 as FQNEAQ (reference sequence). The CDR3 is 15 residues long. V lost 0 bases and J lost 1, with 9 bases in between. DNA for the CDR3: TGTGCCAGCAGCTTAGCCGGGACATTCCAAGAGACCCAGTACTTC. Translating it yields CASSLAGTFQETQYF.

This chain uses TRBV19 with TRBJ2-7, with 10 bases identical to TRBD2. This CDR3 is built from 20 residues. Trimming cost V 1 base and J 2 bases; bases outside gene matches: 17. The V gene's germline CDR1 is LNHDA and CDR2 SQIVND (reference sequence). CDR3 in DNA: TGTGCCAGTAGTATAGGGTCCGGGTGGCTAGCGGGGGATCATACCTACGAGCAGTACTTC. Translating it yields CASSIGSGWLAGDHTYEQYF.